What follows describes a single TCR beta chain. Its target is not known. This entry comes from a study of T cells in narcolepsy. Overall study context: Enrolled donors included narcolepsy type 1 or type 2 patients and healthy controls. Regarding the study as a whole: Blood of same and different patients, but not healthy controls, reportedly held recurring autoreactive clonotypes. Comparing one patient's CSF and blood CD4+ clonotypes highlighted HCRT- and TRIB2-specific autoreactive clonotypes. Some memory CD4+ repertoires had no autoreactive clone sequences.

Assay used: immunoSEQ multiplex PCR; TCRdb lists only in-frame clones, some missing. The sample shows fewer than 40,000 clones, around four fifths of them seen only once. This clonotype was sampled from a human donor with narcolepsy. The source material was CD45RA- memory CD4+ T cells from PBMCs.

The CDR3 here is CASRPRRGRGDEQYF. The CDR3 DNA follows: TGTGCCAGCAGACCTCGCAGGGGGCGCGGCGACGAGCAGTACTTC. The chain couples TRBV5-8 to TRBJ2-7; TRBD1 aligns across 8 bases. V trimming: 5 bases; J trimming: 5 bases; junction bases outside the gene matches: 12. CDR3 length: 15 amino acids. CDR1 is SGHTS, CDR2 YDEGEE, per germline.